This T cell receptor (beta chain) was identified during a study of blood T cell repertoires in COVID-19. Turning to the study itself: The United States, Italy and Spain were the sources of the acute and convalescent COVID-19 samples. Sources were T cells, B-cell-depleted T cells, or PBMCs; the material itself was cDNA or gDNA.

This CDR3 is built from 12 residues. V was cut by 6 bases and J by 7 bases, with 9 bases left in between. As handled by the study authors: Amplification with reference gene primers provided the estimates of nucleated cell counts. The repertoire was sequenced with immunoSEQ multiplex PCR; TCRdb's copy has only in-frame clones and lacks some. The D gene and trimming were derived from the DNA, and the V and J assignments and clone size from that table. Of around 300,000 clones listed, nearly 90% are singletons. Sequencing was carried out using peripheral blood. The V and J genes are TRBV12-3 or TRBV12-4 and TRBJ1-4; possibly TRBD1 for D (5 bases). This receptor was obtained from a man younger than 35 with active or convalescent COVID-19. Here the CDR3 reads CASRGLGEKLFF. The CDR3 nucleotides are TGTGCCAGCAGGGGACTAGGTGAAAAACTGTTTTTT.